This T cell receptor (beta chain) stems from a study of beta chain features in type 1 diabetes (dated by TCRdb to 2016 to 2019). Regarding the complete study: Patients and healthy donors did not differ in mean age, gender distribution, total cell number or subset yield. A total of roughly 98,000,000 sorted cells were examined across all samples, and RNA yield correlated strongly with the number of cells per subset. The study compared TCRB repertoires of sorted circulating CD4+ T cell subsets between recently diagnosed type 1 diabetes patients and matched healthy donors. Whereas all 30 or so donors provided naive and central memory subsets, regulatory and stem cell-like memory subsets were isolated from just 8 patients and about 8 healthy donors.

Each donor gave one peripheral blood draw, roughly 0.12 L on average, collected into heparinised tubes. A BD FACSAria II and a panel including CD45RO, CCR7, CD25, CD127, CD95 and CD27 were used to sort naive, central memory, regulatory and stem cell-like memory CD4+ T cells. A purity above 98% was achieved for all sorted populations. Right away, PBMCs were isolated by Lymphoprep density gradient centrifugation and were stained directly, with no culture step. So that batch effects would be minimized, each experiment stained and sorted samples in pairs, pairing one healthy donor with one patient. General study outcomes and caveats: A moderate but significant shortening of TCRB CDR3 length was observed in type 1 diabetes patients in all four CD4+ subsets. Because cDNA rather than genomic DNA was sequenced, highly expressing activated cells could have been over-represented, although no difference in activation and CD3 levels was found between groups. At VDJ recombination sites, type 1 diabetes patients had fewer insertions and more deleted nucleotides, which implies abnormalities in thymic rearrangement. Shorter templates might be favored by PCR, yet because patient and control samples were amplified and corrected together, any such skew would affect both groups equally. Naive, central memory and regulatory TCRB repertoires appeared to be more similar among patients than among healthy donors. Because small numbers of individuals were included in the HLA sub-analyses, any influence of HLA type on TCRB rearrangement was left unresolved.

The entire isolated RNA was reverse transcribed using the High Capacity cDNA Reverse Transcription Kit, and thus expressed TCRB transcripts were sequenced. Deep immunoSEQ sequencing was applied to naive, central memory and regulatory T cell samples, giving an average of about 3.6 million total reads per sample. After sorted cells were lysed in RLT buffer, RNA was extracted with DNase-treated RNeasy Micro or Mini kits, with the choice depending on cell number. Each cell subset was processed separately to prevent cross-contamination, with patient and healthy donor samples processed together. The immunoSEQ multiplex PCR was used to amplify TCRB sequences from cDNA, generating 87-bp fragments that spanned the CDR3 region. The amplicons were sequenced using the Illumina HiSeq platform. The paper's processing steps were these. Synthetic template baselines were used to correct PCR bias computationally, reads within Hamming distance 2 were collapsed, and singletons that could not be merged were discarded. Reads were aligned against IMGT to assign V, D and J genes, CDR3 length and insertions or deletions at six rearrangement sites. Within each subset, clonotype counts were normalized to sorted cell number, after which true diversity and Gini coefficients were computed with the tcR R package. Repertoire sharing was quantified using the overlap coefficient calculated on TCRB nucleotide sequences. Out-of-frame TCRB sequences from naive cells were analyzed to stand in for the pre-selection repertoire. Imported from immuneACCESS, the table was reduced by TCRdb to in-frame sequences with V and J called. These copies leave out some clones; in studies compared against another copy, an unresolved V gene accounts for under half, and the cause of the remainder is not known. Clone size and the V and J calls come from that table; the DNA yielded D and trimming. For this sample there are some 200,000 clones; more than 15% appear just once. In total, the top ten clones hold 0.08% to 0.095% of the sample.

About this clone: Its binding antigen is unknown. Base qualities are not at hand, and no much larger clone is one base apart.

According to the germline V gene, CDR1 reads SQVTM and CDR2 reads ANQGSEA. Taken from cysteine to phenylalanine, the CDR3 has 10 residues. This entry keeps only the CDR3 DNA: 30 bases, framed from base 1. V gives up 4 bases and J gives up 1 base, and the segment between their germline ends measures 2 bases. Sequenced material: naive CD4+ T cells from blood. The cell subset or site tag for this specimen amounts to: true naive CD4+ T cells. Rearrangement joined TRBV29-1 to TRBJ2-7; no D segment can be confidently identified. The origin of this receptor is a man in his thirties or forties with type 1 diabetes. The base sequence is TGCAGCGTTGTTTCCTACGAGCAGTACTTC. It codes for CSVVSYEQYF.